This T cell receptor beta chain was obtained from a study of T cells in Graves' hyperthyroidism and ophthalmopathy. Researchers took RNA transcripts and amplified the TCR beta CDR3 regions from them. A first-round RT-PCR of the TCR CDR3 used the HTBI primer set. MiXCR was run by TCRdb on the multiplex PCR reads, yielding one entry per CDR3 protein. The table lists over 250,000 distinct CDR3 sequences, around 15% of them singletons, with 34% in the top ten. This clonotype was seen ten or more times. The CDR3 length is 14 residues. The V end was cut by 1 base, the J end by 0 bases, with 7 bases between. Germline values: CDR1 SGHDT, CDR2 YYEEEE.

This sequence originates from a woman between 35 and 50 years old with Graves' ophthalmopathy. The material sequenced was blood. V gene TRBV5-6 combines with J gene TRBJ1-1, with no clear D. In DNA, the CDR3 is TGTGCCAGCAGCTTGAACAACATGAACACTGAAGCTTTCTTT. Residues: CASSLNNMNTEAFF.